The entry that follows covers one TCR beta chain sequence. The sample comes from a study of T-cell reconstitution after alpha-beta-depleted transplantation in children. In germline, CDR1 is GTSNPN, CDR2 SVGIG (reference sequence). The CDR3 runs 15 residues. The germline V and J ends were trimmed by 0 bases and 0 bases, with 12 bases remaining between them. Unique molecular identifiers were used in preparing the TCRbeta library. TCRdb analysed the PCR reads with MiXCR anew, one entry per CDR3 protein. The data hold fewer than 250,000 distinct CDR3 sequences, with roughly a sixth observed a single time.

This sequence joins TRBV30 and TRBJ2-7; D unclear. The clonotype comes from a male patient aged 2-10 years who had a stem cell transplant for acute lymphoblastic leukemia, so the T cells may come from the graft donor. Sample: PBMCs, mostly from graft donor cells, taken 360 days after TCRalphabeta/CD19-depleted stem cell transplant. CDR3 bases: TGTGCCTGGAGTGTACCGTTCGGTTACTCCTACGAGCAGTACTTC. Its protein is CAWSVPFGYSYEQYF.